The sample holds a few counts of the clone carrying this T cell receptor (beta chain). Its antigen is as yet unknown. Additional DNA sequences in this sample encode the identical CDR3. The authors divided CD4+ cells into CD45RA+ naive and CD45RA-negative memory subsets. This entry belongs to a study of shared clonotypes between healthy human individuals. General study points: Represented diversity, genetic and exposure-history alike, was limited by few donors. Naive CD4 clonotype sharing across four donors was about 5%. What rarefaction showed was incomplete sorted-subset sequencing despite large depth.

Using immunoSEQ multiplex PCR, the repertoire was profiled, and TCRdb retains in-frame clones only, with some absent. Here the sample spans hundreds of thousands of clones, 73% being singletons. Sequenced: memory CD4+ T cells sorted from blood. Subset reported: CD45RA-negative fraction. The receptor comes from a woman aged 25 to 39 in good health.

CDR3 protein: CASSLIPGSSYEQYF. The CDR3 DNA reads TGTGCCAGCAGCTTGATCCCGGGGAGCTCCTACGAGCAGTACTTC. V gene TRBV11-2 combines with J gene TRBJ2-7; weak D call: TRBD2 (5 bases). CDR1 and CDR2 from the germline V gene are SGHAT and FQNNGV. The CDR3 has 15 residues. The V end lost 3 bases, the J end lost 0 bases, and 12 bases lay between the germline ends.